Listed here is a single TCR beta chain. TCRdb itself ran the RT-PCR reads through MiXCR, one entry per CDR3 protein. In the table there are about 540,000 distinct CDR3 sequences, under 25% of which are singletons. V lost 3 bases to trimming and J lost 8 bases, with 14 bases between them. Germline V gene lookup returns CDR1 SGHRS and CDR2 YFSETQ. The length of the CDR3 is 14 residues. The data were taken from a study of response to subunit inactivated influenza vaccine. This sample was shared with a second study, whose subject was T cells expressing NK-cell markers. This second report adds: 5'RACE template switching built TCR beta cDNA with unique molecular identifiers. Several experiments added an anti-gamma-delta TCR antibody to sort only alpha-beta TCR T cells. Dominant NKG2C+ clonotypes made up about 1.0-7.0% of CD8+ T cells in a handful of donors. Whether expanded NKG2C+ T cell clones were HCMV specific stayed uncertain.

The V gene is TRBV5-1, the J gene TRBJ1-4; TRBD1 is a possible D gene (5 bases). This specimen was CD4+ T cells sorted from PBMCs, taken less than 13 days after vaccination. The source is a man aged 45 to 65 who received an inactivated influenza vaccine. CDR3 in amino acids: CASSYSRGEEKLFF. CDR3 in DNA: TGCGCCAGCAGCTATTCTAGGGGAGAGGAAAAACTGTTTTTT.